The 12 T cell receptor beta chains in this list originate from one sample, sequenced in a study of blood T cell repertoires in COVID-19. Some clones are missing from TCRdb's copy, which holds only in-frame ones; the method was immunoSEQ multiplex PCR. The data contain hundreds of thousands of clones, about nine tenths of them singletons. The sequenced material came from peripheral blood. These receptor sequences come from a woman aged 25 to 39 with COVID-19, enrolled during active disease.

The chain recombines TRBV5-1 with TRBJ2-3; 11 positions agree with TRBD1. Germline V CDR1 and CDR2: SGHRS, YFSETQ. The CDR3 length is 15 residues. V trimming: 5 bases; J trimming: 5 bases; junction bases outside the gene matches: 7. DNA of the CDR3: TGCGCCAGCAGGATTATAGGGACAGGGGGAGATACGCAGTATTTT. The encoded protein is CASRIIGTGGDTQYF.

This clone appeared a single time. This sequence joins TRBV6-5 and TRBJ1-2; 7 nucleotides align to TRBD1. The germline V gene encodes CDR1 MNHEY and CDR2 SVGAGI. The CDR3 runs 15 residues. Germline trimming cut 4 bases from V and 14 bases from J; bases unmatched to any gene: 19. CDR3 bases: TGTGCCAGCAGTTCACTGAATACGGACAGGCGCAGGTATACCTTC. This encodes CASSSLNTDRRRYTF.

V and J are TRBV5-1 and TRBJ2-6, with 7 positions matching TRBD1. Germline assignment: CDR1 SGHRS and CDR2 YFSETQ. The CDR3 is made up of 17 amino acids. The V gene end was trimmed by 3 bases and the J gene end by 0 bases; junction bases not matched to a gene: 6. CDR3 region: CASSSGTDSSGANVLTF. Here the CDR3 DNA reads TGCGCCAGCAGCTCCGGGACAGACAGCTCTGGGGCCAACGTCCTGACTTTC. The full variable domain, with the rest looked up from reference TRBV5-1 and TRBJ2-6, is KAGVTQTPRYLIKTRGQQVTLSCSPISGHRSVSWYQQTPGQGLQFLFEYFSETQRNKGNFPGRFSGRQFSNSRSEMNVSTLELGDSALYLCASSSGTDSSGANVLTFGAGSRLTVL.

This clone appeared once. V and J are TRBV21-1 and TRBJ1-1; whether TRBD1, the table's D call, matches the DNA was not checked. TRBV21-1 is assigned pseudogene status. The CDR3 loop spans 19 amino acids. CDR3 region: CASSKAVLPGQGMNTEAFF. CDR3 coding DNA: TGTGCCAGCAGCAAAGCTGTTCTACCGGGACAGGGGATGAACACTGAAGCTTTCTTT.

The chain links TRBV5-4 to TRBJ1-2; D gene ambiguous. V lost 3 bases and J 7 bases, leaving 19 bases between the germline ends. CDR3 length: 15 amino acids. Germline loops: CDR1 SGHNT, CDR2 YYREEE (reference sequence). The CDR3 DNA reads TGTGCCAGCAGCTCGGACGCCATACCGGGGTCTGGCTACACCTTC. Translating it yields CASSSDAIPGSGYTF.

The genes are TRBV6-5 and TRBJ1-2; D possibly corresponds to TRBD1 (6 bases). The CDR3 runs to 16 residues. V was clipped by 2 bases and J by 6 bases, with 19 bases between them. The germline V gene encodes CDR1 MNHEY and CDR2 SVGAGI. The CDR3: CASSYELGGLRDGYTF. The CDR3 nucleotides are TGTGCCAGCAGTTACGAGTTGGGGGGGCTCCGAGATGGCTACACCTTC.

The chain's CDR3 is CASSPRRGGTEAFF. In DNA, the CDR3 is TGTGCCAGCAGCCCACGGCGGGGGGGCACTGAAGCTTTCTTT. The gene calls are TRBV5-4 and TRBJ1-1, with D possibly being TRBD1 (5 bases). The CDR3 length is 14 residues. The V end was cut by 4 bases, the J end by 4 bases, with 14 bases between. The germline CDR1 and CDR2 sequences are SGHNT and YYREEE (reference sequence). Using reference TRBV5-4 and TRBJ1-1 for the parts outside the CDR3, the full variable domain is ETGVTQSPTHLIKTRGQQVTLRCSSQSGHNTVSWYQQALGQGPQFIFQYYREEENGRGNFPPRFSGLQFPNYSSELNVNALELDDSALYLCASSPRRGGTEAFFGQGTRLTVV.

The J gene is TRBJ1-6, the V gene TRBV6-1, with D unresolved. The CDR3 contains 13 residues. The V end was cut by 3 bases, the J end by 10 bases, with 10 bases between. The V gene's germline CDR1 is MNHNS and CDR2 SASEGT. As DNA, the CDR3 is TGTGCCAGCAGTGAGCGCTTTTCGTCACCCCTCCACTTT. This translates into CASSERFSSPLHF.

The gene calls are TRBV7-2 and TRBJ1-5, with 8 nucleotides matching TRBD1. Germline V CDR1 and CDR2: SGHTA, FQGNSA. The CDR3 covers 15 residues. V lost 5 bases to trimming and J lost 2 bases; unmatched junction nucleotides: 5. The CDR3 sequence is CASSVETGGNQPQHF. DNA for the CDR3: TGTGCCAGCAGCGTAGAGACAGGGGGCAATCAGCCCCAGCATTTT. Based on the CDR3 plus reference TRBV7-2 and TRBJ1-5, the full variable domain is GAGVSQSPSNKVTEKGKDVELRCDPISGHTALYWYRQSLGQGLEFLIYFQGNSAPDKSGLPSDRFSAERTGGSVSTLTIQRTQQEDSAVYLCASSVETGGNQPQHFGDGTRLSIL.

The chain uses TRBV11-3 and TRBJ1-2; 7 nucleotides align to TRBD1. This CDR3 spans 15 amino acids. The J segment lost 7 bases and the V segment lost 2 bases, leaving 10 bases of the junction unmatched. CDR1 and CDR2 (germline): SGHNT, YENEEA. The CDR3 DNA reads TGTGCCAGCAGCTTACCGGGACGGCGGACAGGTGGCTACACCTTC. The encoded protein is CASSLPGRRTGGYTF.

V gene TRBV9 combines with J gene TRBJ2-7; TRBD1 agrees at 10 bases. Germline V gives CDR1 SGDLS, CDR2 YYNGEE. This CDR3 spans 13 amino acids. With 9 bases clipped from V and 5 bases from J, the junction kept 8 bases outside the gene matches. CDR3 nucleotides: TGTGCCACAACCGGGACAGGGGACCACGAGCAGTACTTC. The encoded protein is CATTGTGDHEQYF.

The CDR3 region is CASSSGTGGVGETQYF. The CDR3 region has the DNA TGCGCCAGCAGCTCCGGGACAGGGGGCGTAGGAGAGACCCAGTACTTC. J is TRBJ2-5 and V is TRBV5-1, with 12 nucleotides matching TRBD1. With V trimmed by 3 bases and J by 4 bases, 7 bases remained unmatched. The CDR3 is 16 amino acids. Germline values: CDR1 SGHRS, CDR2 YFSETQ.